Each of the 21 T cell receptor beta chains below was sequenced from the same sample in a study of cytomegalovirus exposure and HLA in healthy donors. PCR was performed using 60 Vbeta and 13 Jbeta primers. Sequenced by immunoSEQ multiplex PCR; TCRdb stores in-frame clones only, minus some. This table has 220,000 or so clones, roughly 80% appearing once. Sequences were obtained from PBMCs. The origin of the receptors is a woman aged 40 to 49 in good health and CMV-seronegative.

CDR3 protein: CASTRGTGQETQYF. DNA of the CDR3: TGTGCCAGTACCAGGGGGACAGGCCAAGAGACCCAGTACTTC. The chain links TRBV19 to TRBJ2-5, with 8 bases that match TRBD1. Germline V CDR1 and CDR2: LNHDA, SQIVND (reference sequence). Losses at the gene ends were 7 bases for V and 1 base for J; bases not matched to a gene: 5. The CDR3 sequence is 14 residues long.

For the CDR3, the DNA is TGTGCCAGCAGTGGAGGGACTAGCCCCTACAATGAGCAGTTCTTC. It codes for CASSGGTSPYNEQFF. This chain joins TRBV6-1 and TRBJ2-1; TRBD2 agrees at 9 bases. Trimming at V came to 4 bases and at J to 2 bases, leaving 3 bases not matched to a gene. There are 15 residues in the CDR3. Germline CDR1 reads MNHNS; CDR2 reads SASEGT.

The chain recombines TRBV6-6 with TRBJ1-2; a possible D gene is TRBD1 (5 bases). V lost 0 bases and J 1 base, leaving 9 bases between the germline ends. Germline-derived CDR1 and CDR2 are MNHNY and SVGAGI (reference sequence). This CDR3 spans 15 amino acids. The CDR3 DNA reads TGTGCCAGCAGTTACTCAGGGGCACTTAACTATGGCTACACCTTC. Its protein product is CASSYSGALNYGYTF.

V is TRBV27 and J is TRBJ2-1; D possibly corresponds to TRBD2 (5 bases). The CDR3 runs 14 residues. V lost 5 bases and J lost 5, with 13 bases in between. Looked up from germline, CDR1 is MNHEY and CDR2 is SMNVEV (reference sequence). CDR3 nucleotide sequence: TGTGCCAGCAGTGAGAGGGTCCTCAACAATGAGCAGTTCTTC. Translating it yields CASSERVLNNEQFF.

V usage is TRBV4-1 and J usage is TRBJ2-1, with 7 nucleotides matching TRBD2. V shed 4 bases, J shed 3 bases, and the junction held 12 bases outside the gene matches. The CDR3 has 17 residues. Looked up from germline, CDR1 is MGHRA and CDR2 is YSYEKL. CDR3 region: CASSRNGLAVLYNEQFF. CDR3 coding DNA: TGCGCCAGCAGCCGAAATGGGCTAGCGGTACTCTACAATGAGCAGTTCTTC.

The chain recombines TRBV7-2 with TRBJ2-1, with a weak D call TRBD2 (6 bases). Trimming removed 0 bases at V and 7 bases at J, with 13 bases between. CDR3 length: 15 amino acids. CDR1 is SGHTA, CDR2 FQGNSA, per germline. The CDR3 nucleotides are TGTGCCAGCAGCTTAGCTACGGGAGTCAGAAATGAGCAGTTCTTC. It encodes CASSLATGVRNEQFF.

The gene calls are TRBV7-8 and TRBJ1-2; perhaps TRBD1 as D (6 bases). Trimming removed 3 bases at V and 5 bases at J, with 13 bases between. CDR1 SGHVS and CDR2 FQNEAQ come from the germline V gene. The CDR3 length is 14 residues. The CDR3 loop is CASSFWGGQYGYTF. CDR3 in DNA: TGTGCCAGCAGCTTCTGGGGGGGCCAATATGGCTACACCTTC. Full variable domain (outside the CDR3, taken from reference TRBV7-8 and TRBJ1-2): GAGVSQSPRYKVAKRGQDVALRCDPISGHVSLFWYQQALGQGPEFLTYFQNEAQLDKSGLPSDRFFAERPEGSVSTLKIQRTQQEDSAVYLCASSFWGGQYGYTFGSGTRLTVV.

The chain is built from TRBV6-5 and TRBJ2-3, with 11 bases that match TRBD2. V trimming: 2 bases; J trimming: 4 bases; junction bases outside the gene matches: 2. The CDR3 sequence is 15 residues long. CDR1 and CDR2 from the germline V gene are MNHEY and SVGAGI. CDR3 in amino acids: CASSYTSGSSDTQYF. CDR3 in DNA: TGTGCCAGCAGTTACACTAGCGGGAGTTCAGATACGCAGTATTTT.

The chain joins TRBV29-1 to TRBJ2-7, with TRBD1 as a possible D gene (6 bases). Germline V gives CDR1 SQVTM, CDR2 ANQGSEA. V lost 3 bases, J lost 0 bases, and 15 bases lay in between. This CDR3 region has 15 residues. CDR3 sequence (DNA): TGCAGCGTTGACGTGGGACACTCATCCTCCTACGAGCAGTACTTC. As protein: CSVDVGHSSSYEQYF.

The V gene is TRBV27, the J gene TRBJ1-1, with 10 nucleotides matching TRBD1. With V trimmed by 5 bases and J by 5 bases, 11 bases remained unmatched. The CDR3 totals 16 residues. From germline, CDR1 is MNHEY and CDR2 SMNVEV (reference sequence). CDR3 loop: CASSLGTGASGTEAFF. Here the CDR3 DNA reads TGTGCCAGCAGTCTGGGGACAGGGGCCTCGGGGACTGAAGCTTTCTTT.

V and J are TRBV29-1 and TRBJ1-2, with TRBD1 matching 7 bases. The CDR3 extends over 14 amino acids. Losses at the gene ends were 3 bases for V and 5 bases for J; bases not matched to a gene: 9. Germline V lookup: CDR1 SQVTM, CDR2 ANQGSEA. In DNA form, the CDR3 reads TGCAGCGTTGATCACGACAGGGTGGGTTATGGCTACACCTTC. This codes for CSVDHDRVGYGYTF.

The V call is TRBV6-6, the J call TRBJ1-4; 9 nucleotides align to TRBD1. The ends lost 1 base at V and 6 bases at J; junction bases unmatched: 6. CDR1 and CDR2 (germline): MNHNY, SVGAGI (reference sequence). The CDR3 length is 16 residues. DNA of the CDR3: TGTGCCAGCAGTTACTGGGGACAGGGAGAGGATGAAAAACTGTTTTTT. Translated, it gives CASSYWGQGEDEKLFF.

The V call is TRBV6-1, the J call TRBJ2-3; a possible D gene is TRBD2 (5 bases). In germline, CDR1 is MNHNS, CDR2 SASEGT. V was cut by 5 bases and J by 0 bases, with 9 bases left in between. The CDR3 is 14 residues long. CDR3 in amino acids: CASSTRTSTDTQYF. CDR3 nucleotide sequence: TGTGCCAGCAGTACAAGGACTAGCACAGATACGCAGTATTTT.

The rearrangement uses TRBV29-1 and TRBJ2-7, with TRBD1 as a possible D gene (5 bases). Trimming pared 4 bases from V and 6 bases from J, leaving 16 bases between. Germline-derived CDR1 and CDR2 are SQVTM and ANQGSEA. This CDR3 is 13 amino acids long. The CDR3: CSVGGRAFLEQYF. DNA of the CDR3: TGCAGCGTTGGGGGCAGGGCCTTCCTCGAGCAGTACTTC.

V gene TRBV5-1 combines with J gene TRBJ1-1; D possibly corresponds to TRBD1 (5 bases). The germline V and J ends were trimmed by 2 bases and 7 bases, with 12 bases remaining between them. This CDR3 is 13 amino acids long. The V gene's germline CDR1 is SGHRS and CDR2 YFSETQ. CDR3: CASSFRQRSEAFF. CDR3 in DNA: TGCGCCAGCAGCTTCCGACAGAGGAGTGAAGCTTTCTTT.

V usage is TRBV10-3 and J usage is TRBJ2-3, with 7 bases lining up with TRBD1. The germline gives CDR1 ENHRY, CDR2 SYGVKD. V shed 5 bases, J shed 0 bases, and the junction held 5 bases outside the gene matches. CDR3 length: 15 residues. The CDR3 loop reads CAISSGGQSTDTQYF. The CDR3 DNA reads TGTGCCATCAGTTCAGGGGGACAGAGCACAGATACGCAGTATTTT.

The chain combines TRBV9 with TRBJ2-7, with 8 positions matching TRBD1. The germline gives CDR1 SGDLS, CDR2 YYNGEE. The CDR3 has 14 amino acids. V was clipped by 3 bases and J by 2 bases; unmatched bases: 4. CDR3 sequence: CASSGRDRTYEQYF. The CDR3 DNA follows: TGTGCCAGCAGCGGTAGGGACAGGACCTACGAGCAGTACTTC.

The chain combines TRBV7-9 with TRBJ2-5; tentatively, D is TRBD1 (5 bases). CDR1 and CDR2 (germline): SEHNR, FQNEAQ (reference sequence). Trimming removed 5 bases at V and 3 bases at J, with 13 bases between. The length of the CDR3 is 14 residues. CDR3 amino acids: CASSGDTGKETQYF. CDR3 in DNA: TGTGCCAGCAGCGGAGATACAGGAAAAGAGACCCAGTACTTC.

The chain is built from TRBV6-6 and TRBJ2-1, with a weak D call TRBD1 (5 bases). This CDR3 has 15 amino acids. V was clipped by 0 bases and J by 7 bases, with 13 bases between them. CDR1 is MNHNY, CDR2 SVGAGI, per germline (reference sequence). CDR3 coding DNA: TGTGCCAGCAGTTACTCGGGCAGGTCAGGGAATGAGCAGTTCTTC. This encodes CASSYSGRSGNEQFF.

CDR3 coding DNA: TGTGCCTGGAGTGACCAGGTCCAAGGATATAGCAATCAGCCCCAGCATTTT. As protein: CAWSDQVQGYSNQPQHF. This chain joins TRBV30 and TRBJ1-5; D not resolved. The V end was cut by 1 base, the J end by 0 bases, with 16 bases between. CDR1 and CDR2 (germline): GTSNPN, SVGIG (reference sequence). CDR3 length: 17 amino acids.

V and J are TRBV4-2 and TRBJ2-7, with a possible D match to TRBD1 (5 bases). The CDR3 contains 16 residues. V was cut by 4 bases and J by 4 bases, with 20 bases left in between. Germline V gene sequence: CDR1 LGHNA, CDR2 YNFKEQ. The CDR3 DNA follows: TGTGCCAGCAGCCCCAGGACCGCAGGGCAGGGATACGAGCAGTACTTC. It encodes CASSPRTAGQGYEQYF.